The 26 T cell receptor beta chains presented below share a single source sample, sequenced in a study of blood T cell repertoires in COVID-19. Measured with immunoSEQ multiplex PCR; TCRdb has only the in-frame clones, and not every one. The profile shows some 120,000 clones, roughly four fifths of them singletons. Sequencing input: peripheral blood. Receptors originate from an older woman with acute or convalescent COVID-19.

The count of this clone is one. The gene calls are TRBV5-1 and TRBJ1-1; D gene ambiguous. The CDR3 totals 15 residues. Trimming pared 6 bases from V and 4 bases from J, leaving 19 bases between. Per the germline V gene, CDR1 is SGHRS and CDR2 is YFSETQ. CDR3 amino acids: CASMRSDGRGTEAFF. The CDR3 DNA follows: TGCGCCAGCATGAGGTCCGACGGTCGGGGCACTGAAGCTTTCTTT.

This chain uses TRBV4-2 with TRBJ1-5; no clear D gene. The CDR3 spans 16 residues. Per germline, CDR1 LGHNA and CDR2 YNFKEQ. With 1 base removed from V and 2 bases from J, the gap between germline ends came to 12 bases. The CDR3 region is CASSQVNGEGNQPQHF. The CDR3 coding sequence is TGTGCCAGCAGCCAAGTAAATGGTGAGGGCAATCAGCCCCAGCATTTT.

The chain couples TRBV7-2 to TRBJ1-1, with D perhaps matching TRBD1 (5 bases). Germline V gene sequence: CDR1 SGHTA, CDR2 FQGNSA. There are 14 residues in the CDR3. V was cut by 1 base and J by 5 bases, with 11 bases left in between. The CDR3 DNA reads as TGTGCCAGCAGCTTAGAAGGTCGGGGGACTGAAGCTTTCTTT. Translating it yields CASSLEGRGTEAFF.

The rearrangement links TRBV30 to TRBJ1-1; the match to TRBD1 covers 9 bases. Germline loops: CDR1 GTSNPN, CDR2 SVGIG (reference sequence). The CDR3 totals 13 residues. V lost 5 bases and J lost 1; bases outside the gene matches: 2. The CDR3 here is CAWVGQGNTEAFF. The CDR3 DNA follows: TGTGCCTGGGTGGGACAGGGGAACACTGAAGCTTTCTTT.

CDR3 bases: TGCGCCAGCAGCTTGGGCAGGGATCAGCCCCAGCATTTT. Protein: CASSLGRDQPQHF. V gene TRBV5-1 combines with J gene TRBJ1-5; tentative D call: TRBD1 (5 bases). Trimming stripped 0 bases from V and 5 bases from J, with 6 bases between. The CDR3 runs to 13 residues. Germline CDR1 and CDR2: SGHRS and YFSETQ.

The CDR3: CASSRRQAVVGEKLFF. DNA of the CDR3: TGTGCCAGCAGCCGACGACAGGCGGTTGTAGGAGAAAAACTGTTTTTT. V gene TRBV11-2 combines with J gene TRBJ1-4, with D possibly matching TRBD1 (6 bases). The germline CDR1 and CDR2 sequences are SGHAT and FQNNGV. Trimming pared 5 bases from V and 8 bases from J, leaving 21 bases between. The CDR3 spans 16 residues.

This clone was recorded a few times. The genes are TRBV18 and TRBJ1-5; D gene unclear. Germline CDR1 KGHSH, CDR2 LQKENI. Between the trimmed V and J ends, which lost 3 bases and 5 bases, there was a span of 11 bases. CDR3 length equals 14 residues. CDR3 coding DNA: TGTGCCAGCTCACCTCCCGGCGGGGATCAGCCCCAGCATTTT. Its protein is CASSPPGGDQPQHF.

This chain links TRBV10-2 with TRBJ1-2; D is unresolved. The V and J ends lost 5 bases and 3 bases respectively, with 10 bases between them. The CDR3 covers 13 residues. Germline V gives CDR1 WSHSY, CDR2 SAAADI. The CDR3 bases are TGCGCCAGCAGTTCGGCGGTAGACTATGGCTACACCTTC. This gives the protein CASSSAVDYGYTF.

The chain is built from TRBV18 and TRBJ1-5; D is unclear. The CDR3 is 16 amino acids. Trimming removed 2 bases from V and 1 base from J, with 12 bases in between. Germline values: CDR1 KGHSH, CDR2 LQKENI. CDR3: CASSPGQVLSNQPQHF. CDR3 nucleotide sequence: TGTGCCAGCTCACCAGGGCAGGTTCTGAGCAATCAGCCCCAGCATTTT.

V usage is TRBV6-5 and J usage is TRBJ2-3; 8 nucleotides match TRBD2. CDR3 size: 15 residues. Germline CDR1 and CDR2: MNHEY and SVGAGI. Germline trimming cut 8 bases from V and 8 bases from J; bases unmatched to any gene: 15. CDR3 DNA sequence: TGTGCCAGCCCCCCTGGGACTAGGGCCTCGGGTACGCAGTATTTT. This codes for CASPPGTRASGTQYF.

V gene TRBV5-5 combines with J gene TRBJ2-2, with 9 positions matching TRBD1. V was clipped by 4 bases and J by 6 bases; unmatched bases: 7. This CDR3 region has 15 residues. CDR1 and CDR2 from the germline V gene are SGHKS and YYEKEE (reference sequence). The CDR3 reads CASSVGQGLAGELFF. CDR3 nucleotides: TGTGCCAGCAGCGTGGGACAGGGTTTGGCCGGGGAGCTGTTTTTT.

The J gene is TRBJ1-2, the V gene TRBV10-3; the D gene is possibly TRBD1 (6 bases). This CDR3 contains 14 residues. Per the germline V gene, CDR1 is ENHRY and CDR2 is SYGVKD. V was clipped by 3 bases and J by 5 bases, with 13 bases between them. CDR3 residues: CAISEAQGFYGYTF. The CDR3 coding sequence is TGTGCCATCAGTGAAGCACAGGGCTTTTATGGCTACACCTTC.

CDR3 bases: TGTGCCAGCAGCCAGAAAGGGCAGGGTGAAGCTTTCTTT. It codes for CASSQKGQGEAFF. The chain recombines TRBV4-2 with TRBJ1-1; D may be TRBD1 (5 bases). Trimming pared 3 bases from V and 7 bases from J, leaving 12 bases between. Germline CDR1 LGHNA, CDR2 YNFKEQ. The CDR3 sequence is 13 residues long.

J is TRBJ2-7 and V is TRBV4-1, with a possible D match to TRBD1 (5 bases). The V and J ends lost 0 bases and 2 bases respectively, with 11 bases between them. Germline V gene sequence: CDR1 MGHRA, CDR2 YSYEKL. The length of the CDR3 is 15 residues. This chain's CDR3 is CASSQDRGTPYEQYF. CDR3 nucleotide sequence: TGCGCCAGCAGCCAAGATAGGGGCACCCCCTACGAGCAGTACTTC.

The chain is built from TRBV7-3 and TRBJ1-6, with TRBD1 as a possible D gene (5 bases). V lost 4 bases, J lost 9 bases, and 10 bases lay in between. This CDR3 comprises 13 residues. Germline V CDR1 and CDR2: SGHTA, FQGTGA. The CDR3 sequence is CASSSRDSSPLHF. CDR3 bases: TGTGCCAGCAGCTCCAGGGACTCTTCACCCCTCCACTTT. Combining the CDR3 with reference TRBV7-3 and TRBJ1-6 gives the whole variable domain GAGVSQTPSNKVTEKGKYVELRCDPISGHTALYWYRQSLGQGPEFLIYFQGTGAADDSGLPNDRFFAVRPEGSVSTLKIQRTERGDSAVYLCASSSRDSSPLHFGNGTRLTVT.

The chain has TRBV23-1 and TRBJ1-6; D unresolved. TRBV23-1 belongs to the ORF category, with a function that is uncertain. The CDR3 contains 13 residues. V lost 5 bases to trimming and J lost 5 bases, with 7 bases between them. CDR3 bases: TGCGCCAGCAGTGAGCATAATAATTCACCCCTCCACTTT. Translated: CASSEHNNSPLHF.

The gene calls are TRBV1 and TRBJ2-5; TRBD2, as called in the table, went unchecked against the DNA. TRBV1 is an annotated pseudogene. The CDR3 contains 21 residues. The CDR3 region has the DNA TGCACCAGCAGCCAGGGTCTAGCGGGGGGGCTAAGATCACTAAATCAAGAGACCCAGTACTTC. Translated: CTSSQGLAGGLRSLNQETQYF.

A few counts support this clone. V and J are TRBV30 and TRBJ2-1; D possibly corresponds to TRBD2 (6 bases). The CDR3 contains 13 residues. Germline loops: CDR1 GTSNPN, CDR2 SVGIG (reference sequence). V was shortened by 6 bases and J by 2 bases, with 11 bases between the two germline ends. CDR3 protein: CACGTLTYNEQFF. The DNA for the CDR3 is TGTGCCTGCGGGACTCTGACCTACAATGAGCAGTTCTTC.

This clone has just a few counts. The V call is TRBV15, the J call TRBJ1-1; 8 bases map to TRBD1. Germline trimming cut 1 base from V and 6 bases from J; bases unmatched to any gene: 4. Germline V gene lookup returns CDR1 LNHNV and CDR2 YYDKDF (reference sequence). The CDR3 extends over 14 amino acids. The CDR3 DNA sequence: TGTGCCACCAGCAGAGTGACAGGGGAGGCTGAAGCTTTCTTT. Encoded protein: CATSRVTGEAEAFF.

This chain links TRBV7-6 with TRBJ1-6, with 9 bases identical to TRBD1. V was pared by 3 bases and J by 5 bases, with 2 bases of the junction left unmatched. From germline, CDR1 is SGHVS and CDR2 FNYEAQ. The CDR3 spans 15 residues. CDR3 DNA: TGTGCCAGCAGCTTGACAGGGGGGAATAATTCACCCCTCCACTTT. Amino acids: CASSLTGGNNSPLHF.

This chain joins TRBV5-1 and TRBJ1-2; TRBD1 might be the D (6 bases). The ends were cut back, 4 bases at V and 2 bases at J, with 15 bases in the middle. Germline CDR1 and CDR2: SGHRS and YFSETQ. This CDR3 has 15 amino acids. Here the CDR3 DNA reads TGCGCCAGCAGCCCGGGATTGGGGGCCAACTATGGCTACACCTTC. This encodes CASSPGLGANYGYTF.

The rearrangement joins TRBV2 to TRBJ1-5; no clear D. The CDR3 consists of 15 residues. Germline values: CDR1 SNHLY, CDR2 FYNNEI. V was trimmed by 4 bases and J by 1 base, leaving 11 bases between them. The CDR3 region has the DNA TGTGCCAGCAGTGGATCCCGGAGGAGCAATCAGCCCCAGCATTTT. Translating it yields CASSGSRRSNQPQHF.

The chain couples TRBV5-4 to TRBJ1-6, with TRBD1 matching over 8 bases. Germline assignment: CDR1 SGHNT and CDR2 YYREEE (reference sequence). The CDR3 spans 16 residues. Unmatched junction bases numbered 6, after V lost 4 bases and J lost 3 bases. CDR3 DNA sequence: TGTGCCAGCAGCCCCGGGACAGGCGACTATAATTCACCCCTCCACTTT. Translation: CASSPGTGDYNSPLHF.

The gene calls are TRBV2 and TRBJ2-7, with TRBD1 as a possible D gene (6 bases). In germline, CDR1 is SNHLY, CDR2 FYNNEI. CDR3 size: 15 residues. Trimming left V 6 bases short and J 1 base short, with 16 bases between. CDR3 in DNA: TGTGCCAGCAGGCGACAGGAAGGGAGTTCCTACGAGCAGTACTTC. Amino acids: CASRRQEGSSYEQYF.

The chain has TRBV27 and TRBJ1-2, with D perhaps TRBD1 (5 bases). V was shortened by 3 bases and J by 8 bases, with 13 bases between the two germline ends. Germline lookup yields CDR1 MNHEY and CDR2 SMNVEV (reference sequence). This CDR3 is 13 amino acids long. The CDR3 nucleotides read TGTGCCAGCAGTTTGCGGGGGGAGAGCGGCTACACCTTC. Amino acid sequence: CASSLRGESGYTF.

The chain employs TRBV10-3 and TRBJ1-5, with D possibly TRBD1 on 6 matching bases. V lost 3 bases to trimming and J lost 4 bases, with 13 bases between them. The germline V gene has CDR1 ENHRY and CDR2 SYGVKD. The CDR3 totals 15 residues. CDR3 nucleotide sequence: TGTGCCATCAGTGATCGACAGGCGAGGAATCAGCCCCAGCATTTT. Amino acids: CAISDRQARNQPQHF.